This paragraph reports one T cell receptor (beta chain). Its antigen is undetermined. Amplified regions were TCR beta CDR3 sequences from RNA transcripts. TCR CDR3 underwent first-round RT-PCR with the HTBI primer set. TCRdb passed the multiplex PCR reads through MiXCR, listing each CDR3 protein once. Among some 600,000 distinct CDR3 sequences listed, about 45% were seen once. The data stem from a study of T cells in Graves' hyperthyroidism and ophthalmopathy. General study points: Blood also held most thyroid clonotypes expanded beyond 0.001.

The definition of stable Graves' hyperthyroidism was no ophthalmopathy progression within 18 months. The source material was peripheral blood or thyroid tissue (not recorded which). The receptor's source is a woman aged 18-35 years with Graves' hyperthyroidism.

This CDR3 is CASSAVGSNQPQHF. CDR3 sequence (DNA): TGTGCCAGCAGCGCAGTGGGGAGCAATCAGCCCCAGCATTTT. V and J are TRBV9 and TRBJ1-5; D unclear. Trimming removed 3 bases from V and 1 base from J, with 8 bases in between. Germline CDR1 is SGDLS and CDR2 is YYNGEE. The CDR3 has 14 amino acids.